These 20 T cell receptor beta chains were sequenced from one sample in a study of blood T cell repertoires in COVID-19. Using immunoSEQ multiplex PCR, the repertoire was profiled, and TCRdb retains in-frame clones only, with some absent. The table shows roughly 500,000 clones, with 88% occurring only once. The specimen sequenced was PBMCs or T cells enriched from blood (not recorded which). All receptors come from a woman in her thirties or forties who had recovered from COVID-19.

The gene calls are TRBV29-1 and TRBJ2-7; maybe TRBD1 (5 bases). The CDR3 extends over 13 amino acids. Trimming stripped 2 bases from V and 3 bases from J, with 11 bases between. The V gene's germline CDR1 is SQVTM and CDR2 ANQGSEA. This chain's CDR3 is CSVELQGSYEQYF. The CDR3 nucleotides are TGCAGCGTTGAACTTCAGGGCAGCTACGAGCAGTACTTC.

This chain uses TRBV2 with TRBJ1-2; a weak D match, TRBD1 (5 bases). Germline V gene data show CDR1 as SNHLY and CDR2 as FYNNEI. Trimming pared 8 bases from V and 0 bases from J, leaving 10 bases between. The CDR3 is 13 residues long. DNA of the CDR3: TGTGCCAGCTGGGGCAGAGCTAACTATGGCTACACCTTC. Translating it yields CASWGRANYGYTF.

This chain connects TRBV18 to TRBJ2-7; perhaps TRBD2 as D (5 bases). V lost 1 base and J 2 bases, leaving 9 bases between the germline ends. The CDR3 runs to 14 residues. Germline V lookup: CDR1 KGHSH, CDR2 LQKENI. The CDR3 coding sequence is TGTGCCAGCTCACCACGGACGGGGACCTACGAGCAGTACTTC. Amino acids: CASSPRTGTYEQYF.

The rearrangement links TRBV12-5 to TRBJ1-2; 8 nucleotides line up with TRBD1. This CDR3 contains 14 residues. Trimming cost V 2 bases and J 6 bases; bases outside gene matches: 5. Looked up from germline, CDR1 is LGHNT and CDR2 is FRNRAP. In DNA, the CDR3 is TGTGCTAGTGGTTTGTCCGACAGGGGTCATGGCTACACCTTC. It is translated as CASGLSDRGHGYTF.

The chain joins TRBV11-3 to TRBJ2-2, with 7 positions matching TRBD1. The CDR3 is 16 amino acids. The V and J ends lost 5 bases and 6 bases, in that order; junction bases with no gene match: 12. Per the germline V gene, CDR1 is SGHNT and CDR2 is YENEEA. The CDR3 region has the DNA TGTGCCAGCAGCCCCCGGACAGGCATCGTCGCCGGGGAGCTGTTTTTT. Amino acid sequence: CASSPRTGIVAGELFF.

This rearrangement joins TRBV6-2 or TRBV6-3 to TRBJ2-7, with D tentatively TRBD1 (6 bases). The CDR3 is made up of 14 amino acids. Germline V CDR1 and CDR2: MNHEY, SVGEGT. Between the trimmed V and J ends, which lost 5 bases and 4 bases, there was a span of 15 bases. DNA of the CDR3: TGTGCCAGCAGTCAACAGGGTTTTTGGTACGAGCAGTACTTC. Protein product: CASSQQGFWYEQYF.

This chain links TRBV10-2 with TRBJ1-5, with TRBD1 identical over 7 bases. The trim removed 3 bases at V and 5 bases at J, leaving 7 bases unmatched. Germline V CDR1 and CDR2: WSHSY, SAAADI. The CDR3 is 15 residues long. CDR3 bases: TGCGCCAGCAGTGATCGCACAGGGGTCGATCAGCCCCAGCATTTT. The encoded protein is CASSDRTGVDQPQHF.

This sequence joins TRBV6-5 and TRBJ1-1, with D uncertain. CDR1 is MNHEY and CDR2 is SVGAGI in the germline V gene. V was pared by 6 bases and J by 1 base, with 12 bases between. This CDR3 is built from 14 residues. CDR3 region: CASRAQTRNTEAFF. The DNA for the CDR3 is TGTGCCAGCAGAGCCCAGACAAGGAACACTGAAGCTTTCTTT.

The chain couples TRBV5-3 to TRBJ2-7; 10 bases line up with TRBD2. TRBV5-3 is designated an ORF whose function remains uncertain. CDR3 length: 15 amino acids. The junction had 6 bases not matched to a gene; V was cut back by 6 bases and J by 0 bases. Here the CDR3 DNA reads TGTGCCAGAACCCCGGGGACTAGCGTCTCCTACGAGCAGTACTTC. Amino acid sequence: CARTPGTSVSYEQYF.

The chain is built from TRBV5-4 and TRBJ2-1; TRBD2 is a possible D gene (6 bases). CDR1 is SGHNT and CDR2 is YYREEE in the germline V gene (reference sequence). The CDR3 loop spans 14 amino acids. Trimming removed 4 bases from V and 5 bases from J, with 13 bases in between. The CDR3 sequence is CASSTRDSHNEQFF. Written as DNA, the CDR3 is TGTGCCAGCAGCACCAGGGACTCACACAATGAGCAGTTCTTC.

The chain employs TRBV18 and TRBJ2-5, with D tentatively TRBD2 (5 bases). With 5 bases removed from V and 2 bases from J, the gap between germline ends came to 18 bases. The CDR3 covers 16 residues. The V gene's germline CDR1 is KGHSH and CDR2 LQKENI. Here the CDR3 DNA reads TGTGCCAGCTCATTTCGGTTGGGAGAAAGACAAGAGACCCAGTACTTC. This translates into CASSFRLGERQETQYF.

The chain's CDR3 is CASSQEGGGAQETQYF. The CDR3 nucleotides are TGTGCCAGCAGCCAAGAGGGAGGCGGGGCCCAAGAGACCCAGTACTTC. The genes are TRBV3-1 (or the pseudogene TRBV3-2) and TRBJ2-5, with TRBD2 as a possible D gene (6 bases). The germline V gene has CDR1 LGHDT and CDR2 YNNKEL (reference sequence). This CDR3 is 16 amino acids long. Trimming removed 0 bases from V and 1 base from J, with 12 bases in between.

This chain's CDR3 is CASSPHQGGWNTEAFF. In DNA form, the CDR3 reads TGCGCCAGCAGCCCCCATCAGGGCGGTTGGAACACTGAAGCTTTCTTT. V usage is TRBV4-1 and J usage is TRBJ1-1; possible D gene TRBD1, 5 bases. The CDR3 length is 16 residues. The germline CDR1 and CDR2 sequences are MGHRA and YSYEKL. V shed 4 bases and J shed 1 base, with 16 bases lying between them.

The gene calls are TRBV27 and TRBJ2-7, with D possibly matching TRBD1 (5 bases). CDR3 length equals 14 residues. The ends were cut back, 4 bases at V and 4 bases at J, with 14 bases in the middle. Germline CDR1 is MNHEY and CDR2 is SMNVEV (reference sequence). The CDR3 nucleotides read TGTGCCAGCAGTTCAGCCAGGGCGGAATACGAGCAGTACTTC. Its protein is CASSSARAEYEQYF.

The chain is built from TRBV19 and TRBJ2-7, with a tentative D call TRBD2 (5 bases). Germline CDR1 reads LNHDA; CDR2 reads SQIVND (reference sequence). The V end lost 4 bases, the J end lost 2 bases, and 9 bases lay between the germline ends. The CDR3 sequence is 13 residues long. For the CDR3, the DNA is TGTGCCAGTAGTAACAGCGGAGCCTACGAGCAGTACTTC. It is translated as CASSNSGAYEQYF.

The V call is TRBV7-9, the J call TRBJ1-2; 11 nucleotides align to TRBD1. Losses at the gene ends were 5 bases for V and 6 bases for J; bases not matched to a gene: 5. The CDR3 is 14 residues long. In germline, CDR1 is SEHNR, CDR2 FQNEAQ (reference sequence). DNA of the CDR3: TGTGCCAGCAGCACCGGACAGGGGGCGGATGGCTACACCTTC. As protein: CASSTGQGADGYTF.

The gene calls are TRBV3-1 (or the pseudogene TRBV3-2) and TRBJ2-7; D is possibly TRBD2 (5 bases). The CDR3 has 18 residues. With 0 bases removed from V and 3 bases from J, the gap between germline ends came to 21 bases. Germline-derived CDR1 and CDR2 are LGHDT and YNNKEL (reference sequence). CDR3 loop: CASSQDAASRVTLYEQYF. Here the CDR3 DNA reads TGTGCCAGCAGCCAAGATGCGGCGTCGCGGGTGACACTCTACGAGCAGTACTTC.

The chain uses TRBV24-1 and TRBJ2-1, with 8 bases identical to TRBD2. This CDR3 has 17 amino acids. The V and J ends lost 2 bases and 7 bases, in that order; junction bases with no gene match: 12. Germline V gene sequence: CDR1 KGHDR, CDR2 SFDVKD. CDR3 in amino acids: CATSDSSFAGGGNEQFF. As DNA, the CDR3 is TGTGCCACCAGTGATTCTTCGTTCGCGGGAGGAGGGAATGAGCAGTTCTTC.

The CDR3: CATSDSGLAGIRTDTQYF. DNA of the CDR3: TGTGCCACCAGTGACTCGGGACTAGCGGGAATACGTACAGATACGCAGTATTTT. The V and J genes are TRBV24-1 and TRBJ2-3, with 13 bases aligning to TRBD2. Trimming removed 4 bases from V and 3 bases from J; junction bases left unmatched: 9. This CDR3 spans 18 amino acids. The germline CDR1 and CDR2 sequences are KGHDR and SFDVKD.

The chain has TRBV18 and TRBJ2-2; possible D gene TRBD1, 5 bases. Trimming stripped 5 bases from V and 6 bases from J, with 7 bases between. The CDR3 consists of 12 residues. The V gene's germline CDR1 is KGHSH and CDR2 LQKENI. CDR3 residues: CASSSRAGELFF. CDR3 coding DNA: TGTGCCAGCTCATCCAGGGCCGGGGAGCTGTTTTTT.